Reported below is one T cell receptor (beta chain). Its antigen is not known. This sample is part of a study of shared clonotypes between healthy human individuals. The protocol was immunoSEQ multiplex PCR, while the TCRdb copy is restricted to in-frame clones and leaves out a portion. The sample holds over 750,000 clones, 96% seen once. Germline V CDR1 and CDR2: SGDLS, YYNGEE. The CDR3 consists of 18 residues. Trimming stripped 3 bases from V and 6 bases from J, with 26 bases between. Study-level findings and limits: Since donors were few, the genetic and exposure-history diversity represented was limited.

As defined, naive CD8 cells were CD45RO-negative and positively selected for CCR7, with terminally differentiated effector memory CD45RA+ cells excluded. The TCR comes from a man between 25 and 39 years old in good health. Sequenced: naive CD8+ T cells sorted from blood. This chain links TRBV9 with TRBJ2-3; D could derive from TRBD1 or TRBD2 (6 bases each). CDR3 bases: TGTGCCAGCAGCGCAGGATTGACAGGCCGGGGCGGGATGGATACGCAGTATTTT. Residues: CASSAGLTGRGGMDTQYF.